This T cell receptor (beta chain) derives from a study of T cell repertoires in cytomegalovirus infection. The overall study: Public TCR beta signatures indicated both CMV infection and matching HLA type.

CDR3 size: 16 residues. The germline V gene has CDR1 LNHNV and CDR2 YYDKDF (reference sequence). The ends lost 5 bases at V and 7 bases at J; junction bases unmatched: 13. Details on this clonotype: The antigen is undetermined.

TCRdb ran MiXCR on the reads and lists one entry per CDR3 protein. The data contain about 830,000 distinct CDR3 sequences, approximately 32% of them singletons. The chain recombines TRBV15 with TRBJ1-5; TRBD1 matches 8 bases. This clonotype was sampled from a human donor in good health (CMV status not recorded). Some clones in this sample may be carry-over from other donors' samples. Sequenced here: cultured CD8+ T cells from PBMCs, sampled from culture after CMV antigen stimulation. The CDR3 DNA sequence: TGTGCCACCAGCCGTACCACAGGGGGGACGGGACAGCCCCAGCATTTT. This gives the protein CATSRTTGGTGQPQHF.